This entry concerns a single T cell receptor (beta chain). The antigen it recognizes is unknown. It has no much larger one-base neighbor in the sample; base qualities were not kept. This sample is part of a study of glioma-infiltrating T cells after dendritic cell vaccination (dated by TCRdb to the mid-2010s). Background on the whole study: The cohort comprised about 15 glioblastoma patients from Phase I and II dendritic cell vaccination trials, 9 newly diagnosed and 6 with recurrent disease. Tumor-infiltrating lymphocyte content was quantified and tumor and blood repertoires were compared in dendritic cell-vaccinated glioblastoma patients by deep sequencing of TCR beta CDR3 regions. The vaccine consisted of monocyte-derived dendritic cells cultured about seven days with IL-4 and GM-CSF, then pulsed overnight with autologous tumor lysate. Survival after dendritic cell vaccination was correlated with TCR sequencing metrics, including TIL content and tumor-blood repertoire overlap. Patients received three intradermal dendritic cell vaccine injections at biweekly intervals in the arm below the axilla. Between about 2003 and 2013, patients were given autologous tumor lysate-pulsed dendritic cell vaccination.

Patients were selected on the basis of adequate residual fresh-frozen tumor tissue and more than two years of available survival data. An isocitrate dehydrogenase mutation was not carried by any of the glioblastoma patients, although molecular status was otherwise variable. PBMC were collected before vaccination, two weeks after the third vaccination, and at tumor progression if tumor progression occurred. The Qiagen DNeasy Blood extraction Kit was used to extract genomic DNA. Study-wide conclusions, independent of this receptor: The TCR overlap response model with three groups was called speculative and said to need prospective validation. TCR clonality showed no direct relationship with survival, which suggests that a diverse polyclonal response may matter. After dendritic cell vaccination, a higher estimated pretreatment TIL content predicted longer time to progression and longer overall survival. The cohort was small and heterogeneous, with few patients having full blood and tumor sets and even fewer initial-recurrent tumor pairs.

The immunoSEQ assay amplified TCRB CDR3 regions from roughly 2.1 micrograms of genomic DNA, or from all available DNA when less than that amount was available. Multiplex PCR used 60 forward primers for TCR V beta segments and 13 reverse primers for J beta segments. Synthetic control templates were spiked into each sample at limiting dilution to estimate reads per starting template. Reads of 87 bp were generated by sequencing on the Illumina HiSeq System. The paper's data handling went like this. PCR and sequencing errors were removed by a nearest neighbor algorithm that merged closely related sequences. TCR overlap was defined as the percentage of unique tumor TCR beta sequences that were also present in the same patient's peripheral blood. The clones in this table, taken by TCRdb from immuneACCESS, are in-frame only. Not every clone is retained; where verified, under half of the shortfall comes from an unresolved V gene, and the cause of the rest is unknown. V and J calls and clone size follow that table, whereas D and trimming were derived from the DNA. The sample table shows about 95,000 clones, and about 83% are seen once. The biggest ten clones account for 2.5% to 3% of the sample.

Reading from cysteine to phenylalanine, the CDR3 counts 16 amino acids. This entry keeps only the CDR3 DNA: 48 bases, framed from base 1. Trimming takes 1 base off V and 2 bases off J; junction bases not matched to a gene: 4. For CDR1 and CDR2, the germline V gene lists LGHNA and YNFKEQ. The sequence was collected from a human donor with glioblastoma. The sequenced sample was blood, obtained before dendritic cell vaccination. The V gene is TRBV4-2 and the J gene is TRBJ2-5; TRBD2 agrees with 10 junctional bases. The nucleotide sequence reads as follows: TGTGCCAGCAGCCAAGGTCCAGCGGGGGGGCAAGAGACCCAGTACTTC. It specifies CASSQGPAGGQETQYF.